Presented here are 26 T cell receptor beta chains from one specimen sequenced in a study of technical replicates of blood from a few donors. Sequenced by immunoSEQ multiplex PCR; TCRdb stores in-frame clones only, minus some. The table records 65,000 to 95,000 clones, around 93% of them present only once. Sequencing was carried out using T cells isolated from PBMCs. Receptors were obtained from a human donor in good health.

The J gene is TRBJ2-6, the V gene TRBV5-1, with D perhaps matching TRBD1 (5 bases). This CDR3 contains 16 residues. In germline, CDR1 is SGHRS, CDR2 YFSETQ. V was cut by 4 bases and J by 4 bases, with 15 bases left in between. CDR3 protein: CASSAFDSTGANVLTF. DNA for the CDR3: TGCGCCAGCAGCGCCTTCGACAGTACCGGGGCCAACGTCCTGACTTTC.

This rearrangement joins TRBV5-1 to TRBJ2-5; weak D call: TRBD1 (6 bases). The V gene lost 1 base and the J gene lost 1 base, with 8 bases spanning the gap. Germline loops: CDR1 SGHRS, CDR2 YFSETQ. The CDR3 runs 14 residues. The CDR3 protein is CASSLMTGQETQYF. The DNA of the CDR3 is TGCGCCAGCAGCTTGATGACAGGCCAAGAGACCCAGTACTTC.

The CDR3 here is CASSVAREAYNEQFF. Written as DNA, the CDR3 is TGTGCCAGCAGCGTAGCAAGGGAGGCGTACAATGAGCAGTTCTTC. The chain has TRBV9 and TRBJ2-1; tentative D call: TRBD2 (6 bases). CDR1 and CDR2 (germline): SGDLS, YYNGEE. The CDR3 has 15 residues. V gave up 0 bases and J gave up 4 bases, with 11 bases separating them.

This chain links TRBV5-6 with TRBJ2-5, with D tentatively TRBD1 (6 bases). Trimming removed 4 bases from V and 5 bases from J, with 18 bases in between. The CDR3 has 15 residues. CDR1 and CDR2 (germline): SGHDT, YYEEEE. The CDR3, as DNA: TGTGCCAGCAGCCCGGCTGGGACAAACACGGAGACCCAGTACTTC. Its protein is CASSPAGTNTETQYF. Full variable domain (rest looked up from reference TRBV5-6 and TRBJ2-5): DAGVTQSPTHLIKTRGQQVTLRCSPKSGHDTVSWYQQALGQGPQFIFQYYEEEERQRGNFPDRFSGHQFPNYSSELNVNALLLGDSALYLCASSPAGTNTETQYFGPGTRLLVL.

Written as DNA, the CDR3 is TGTGCCAGCAGTGAATGGACGGTTACGGGGGAATTCTACAATGAGCAGTTCTTC. It codes for CASSEWTVTGEFYNEQFF. The chain has TRBV6-1 and TRBJ2-1; maybe TRBD2 (6 bases). CDR1 and CDR2 (germline): MNHNS, SASEGT. V lost 2 bases to trimming and J lost 3 bases, with 20 bases between them. This CDR3 has 18 amino acids.

The chain is built from TRBV7-2 and TRBJ2-1, with 9 bases lining up with TRBD2. The V gene's germline CDR1 is SGHTA and CDR2 FQGNSA. J gave up 4 bases and V 4 bases, and 5 bases lay outside the gene matches. The CDR3 consists of 15 residues. CDR3 residues: CASSSRGGMYNEQFF. The CDR3 nucleotides are TGTGCCAGCAGCTCGCGGGGGGGAATGTACAATGAGCAGTTCTTC.

This chain links TRBV19 with TRBJ1-4; D is unclear. Germline values: CDR1 LNHDA, CDR2 SQIVND (reference sequence). The V end lost 3 bases, the J end lost 8 bases, and 16 bases lay between the germline ends. The CDR3 is 15 amino acids. CDR3 in DNA: TGTGCCAGTAGTATGTTCGGGTCTTACAACGAAAAACTGTTTTTT. The encoded protein is CASSMFGSYNEKLFF.

This clone was seen only once. The chain carries TRBV7-8 and TRBJ2-6; maybe TRBD1 (6 bases). From germline, CDR1 is SGHVS and CDR2 FQNEAQ. This CDR3 region has 18 residues. Trimming pared 5 bases from V and 0 bases from J, leaving 17 bases between. The CDR3 reads CASSITPRQASGANVLTF. In nucleotides, the CDR3 is TGTGCCAGCAGCATAACACCAAGACAGGCCTCTGGGGCCAACGTCCTGACTTTC.

The rearrangement joins TRBV10-1 to TRBJ2-6; no definite D call. Trimming took off 4 bases at V and 0 bases at J, with 4 bases between the two ends. Germline CDR1 reads WNHNN; CDR2 reads SYGVQD (reference sequence). The CDR3 consists of 14 residues. In DNA, the CDR3 is TGCGCCAGCAGTGGGGCCTCTGGGGCCAACGTCCTGACTTTC. Residues: CASSGASGANVLTF.

This chain connects TRBV27 to TRBJ2-3, with a tentative D call TRBD2 (5 bases). V lost 4 bases to trimming and J lost 4 bases, with 18 bases between them. Germline V lookup: CDR1 MNHEY, CDR2 SMNVEV (reference sequence). The CDR3 runs 16 residues. The CDR3 here is CASSSPLVKRADTQYF. The CDR3 DNA reads as TGTGCCAGCAGTTCCCCACTAGTTAAAAGGGCAGATACGCAGTATTTT.

The chain has TRBV29-1 and TRBJ1-1; TRBD1 matches at 8 bases. Trimming at V came to 7 bases and at J to 1 base, leaving 2 bases not matched to a gene. This CDR3 comprises 12 residues. The germline gives CDR1 SQVTM, CDR2 ANQGSEA. The DNA for the CDR3 is TGCAGCGGAGGGACAGGGAACACTGAAGCTTTCTTT. This translates into CSGGTGNTEAFF.

This CDR3 reads CASSLGTGVNTEAFF. The CDR3 bases are TGTGCCAGCAGCTTGGGTACGGGGGTGAACACTGAAGCTTTCTTT. The chain couples TRBV5-6 to TRBJ1-1; possibly TRBD1 for D (5 bases). The CDR3 totals 15 residues. The germline V gene encodes CDR1 SGHDT and CDR2 YYEEEE. V lost 0 bases, J lost 0 bases, and 9 bases lay in between.

The chain recombines TRBV2 with TRBJ1-1; no definite D call. Germline values: CDR1 SNHLY, CDR2 FYNNEI. The CDR3 totals 14 residues. V lost 3 bases to trimming and J lost 6 bases, with 14 bases between them. The CDR3 region has the DNA TGTGCCAGCAGTGAGCGGGTGGGGTCCCCTGAAGCTTTCTTT. This translates into CASSERVGSPEAFF.

This chain links TRBV4-1 with TRBJ1-3; D remains ambiguous. The CDR3 is 14 residues long. The germline V and J ends were trimmed by 1 base and 4 bases, with 8 bases remaining between them. Germline lookup yields CDR1 MGHRA and CDR2 YSYEKL. The CDR3 region is CASSQGSRGNTIYF. CDR3 nucleotides: TGCGCCAGCAGCCAAGGGTCCAGGGGAAACACCATATATTTT.

The genes are TRBV28 and TRBJ1-5, with D perhaps matching TRBD1 (5 bases). The CDR3 totals 18 residues. Germline CDR1 and CDR2: MDHEN and SYDVKM. V lost 7 bases and J 4 bases, leaving 26 bases between the germline ends. CDR3 protein: CASTKGGARGGSNQPQHF. Written as DNA, the CDR3 is TGTGCCAGCACCAAGGGAGGTGCAAGGGGCGGCTCGAATCAGCCCCAGCATTTT.

The chain uses TRBV5-1 and TRBJ2-7, with 8 bases fitting TRBD1. CDR3 size: 14 residues. The V gene end was trimmed by 2 bases and the J gene end by 3 bases; junction bases not matched to a gene: 4. Germline lookup yields CDR1 SGHRS and CDR2 YFSETQ. The CDR3 here is CASSFDRGIYEQYF. As DNA, the CDR3 is TGCGCCAGCAGCTTTGACAGGGGAATCTACGAGCAGTACTTC.

This rearrangement joins TRBV6-5 to TRBJ1-5, with 7 bases lining up with TRBD1. CDR3 length: 15 amino acids. Trimming cost V 5 bases and J 0 bases; bases outside gene matches: 4. The germline gives CDR1 MNHEY, CDR2 SVGAGI. CDR3 protein: CASSRQGYSNQPQHF. As DNA, the CDR3 is TGTGCCAGCAGTCGACAGGGATATAGCAATCAGCCCCAGCATTTT.

The rearrangement links TRBV4-1 to TRBJ2-7, with 10 positions matching TRBD2. This CDR3 region has 15 residues. The V and J ends lost 5 bases and 7 bases, in that order; junction bases with no gene match: 11. CDR1 MGHRA and CDR2 YSYEKL come from the germline V gene. The CDR3 is CASSISGGTSWEQYF. CDR3 coding DNA: TGCGCCAGCAGCATTAGCGGGGGGACCTCTTGGGAGCAGTACTTC.

The V and J genes are TRBV5-1 and TRBJ2-6, with D unclear. The CDR3 consists of 16 residues. V was trimmed by 1 base and J by 1 base, leaving 9 bases between them. Germline assignment: CDR1 SGHRS and CDR2 YFSETQ. CDR3 DNA: TGCGCCAGCAGCTTGAGTTTGAGATCTGGGGCCAACGTCCTGACTTTC. It encodes CASSLSLRSGANVLTF.

V usage is TRBV7-6 and J usage is TRBJ1-3, with a tentative D call TRBD1 (5 bases). V lost 1 base to trimming and J lost 4 bases, with 11 bases between them. CDR3 length equals 15 residues. Germline CDR1 SGHVS, CDR2 FNYEAQ. CDR3 loop: CASSLEAGSGNTIYF. CDR3 nucleotides: TGTGCCAGCAGCTTAGAGGCAGGGTCAGGAAACACCATATATTTT.

The chain has TRBV6-6 and TRBJ2-5, with a weak D call TRBD1 (6 bases). CDR1 and CDR2 (germline): MNHNY, SVGAGI (reference sequence). V lost 4 bases, J lost 3 bases, and 18 bases lay in between. This CDR3 has 16 amino acids. CDR3 residues: CASSLLLQGREETQYF. The CDR3 DNA is TGTGCCAGCAGTTTACTTCTACAGGGACGTGAAGAGACCCAGTACTTC.

This clone was recorded only once. The chain uses TRBV21-1 and TRBJ2-7; TRBD1, as called in the table, went unchecked against the DNA. TRBV21-1 is deemed a pseudogene. The CDR3 covers 17 residues. As DNA, the CDR3 is TGTGCCAGCAGCAAAGTGCGGGACAGGGGGAATGGCTACGAGCAGTACTTC. Translating it yields CASSKVRDRGNGYEQYF.

A single count supports this clone. The chain couples TRBV28 to TRBJ1-5; D ambiguous. Trimming removed 6 bases at V and 6 bases at J, with 6 bases between. The CDR3 has 11 amino acids. Germline CDR1 reads MDHEN; CDR2 reads SYDVKM. The CDR3 region is CASSSLQPQHF. As DNA, the CDR3 is TGTGCCAGCAGCTCCCTTCAGCCCCAGCATTTT.

This sequence joins TRBV4-2 and TRBJ2-3; TRBD2 matches at 10 bases. The V and J ends lost 3 bases and 2 bases, in that order; junction bases with no gene match: 5. The CDR3 consists of 16 residues. Germline CDR1 and CDR2: LGHNA and YNFKEQ. CDR3 nucleotide sequence: TGTGCCAGCAGCCAGAGTAGCGGGGGGACCACAGATACGCAGTATTTT. Translated, it gives CASSQSSGGTTDTQYF.

The chain employs TRBV27 and TRBJ2-1, with TRBD2 matching 7 bases. CDR1 is MNHEY, CDR2 SMNVEV, per germline (reference sequence). V lost 6 bases, J lost 5 bases, and 7 bases stayed unmatched. The CDR3 is 14 residues long. The CDR3 protein is CASRVRGGNNEQFF. In DNA, the CDR3 is TGTGCCAGCAGAGTCCGCGGGGGAAACAATGAGCAGTTCTTC.

The chain links TRBV14 to TRBJ1-1; no reliable D call. The V gene lost 6 bases and the J gene lost 0 bases, with 8 bases spanning the gap. The V gene's germline CDR1 is SGHDN and CDR2 FVKESK. CDR3 size: 13 residues. This chain's CDR3 is CASSRVMNTEAFF. The CDR3 DNA reads as TGTGCCAGCAGTCGAGTAATGAACACTGAAGCTTTCTTT.